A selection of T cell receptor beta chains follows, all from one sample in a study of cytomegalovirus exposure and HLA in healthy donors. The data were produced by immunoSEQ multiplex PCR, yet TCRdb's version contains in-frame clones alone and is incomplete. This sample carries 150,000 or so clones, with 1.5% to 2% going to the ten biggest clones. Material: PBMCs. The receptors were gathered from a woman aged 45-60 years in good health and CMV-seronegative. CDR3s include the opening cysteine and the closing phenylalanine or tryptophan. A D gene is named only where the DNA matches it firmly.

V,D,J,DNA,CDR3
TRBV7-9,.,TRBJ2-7,TGTGCCAGCAGCCCAGGGTTAACCTACGAGCAGTACTTC,CASSPGLTYEQYF
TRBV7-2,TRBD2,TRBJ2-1,TGTGCCAGCAGCCCTCGACTAGCGGCCTCCAATGAGCAGTTCTTC,CASSPRLAASNEQFF
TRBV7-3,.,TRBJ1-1,TGTGCCAGCAGCTCCCATGGAGGCAGGGAGGACACTGAAGCTTTCTTT,CASSSHGGREDTEAFF
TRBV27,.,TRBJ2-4,TGTGCCAGCACAGGGGAGGGTATGGCCAAAAACATTCAGTACTTC,CASTGEGMAKNIQYF
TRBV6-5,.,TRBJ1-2,TGTGCCAGCAGTGGCGGACAGTATGGCTACACCTTC,CASSGGQYGYTF
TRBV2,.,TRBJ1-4,TGTGCCAGCAGTCGGGGGGCCGATGAAAAACTGTTTTTT,CASSRGADEKLFF
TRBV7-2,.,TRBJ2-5,TGTGCCAGCAAGTCAGCGTTACAAGAGACCCAGTACTTC,CASKSALQETQYF
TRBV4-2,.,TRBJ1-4,TGTGCCAGCAGCCAAGAGGGGAGGGGGATGGAAAAACTGTTTTTT,CASSQEGRGMEKLFF
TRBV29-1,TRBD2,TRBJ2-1,TGCAGCGTTGAAGAGGTGGGGACTAGCTCCTACAATGAGCAGTTCTTC,CSVEEVGTSSYNEQFF
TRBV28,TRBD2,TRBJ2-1,TGTGCCAGCAGGCCTACTAGCGGGGATTACAATGAGCAGTTCTTC,CASRPTSGDYNEQFF
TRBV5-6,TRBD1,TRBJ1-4,TGTGCCAGCAGCGAGACCCGGGGACAGGACTTTGAAAAACTGTTTTTT,CASSETRGQDFEKLFF
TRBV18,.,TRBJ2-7,TGTGCCAGCTCACCACGATCTGGGCCCGGGGTCTACTACGAGCAGTACTTC,CASSPRSGPGVYYEQYF
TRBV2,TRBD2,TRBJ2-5,TGTGCCAGCAGTGAAGGATCGTCCCCGGGAGGGACCCAGTACTTC,CASSEGSSPGGTQYF
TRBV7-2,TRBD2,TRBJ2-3,TGTGCCAGCAGCTTAGGGACTAGCGGGGAGATCACAGATACGCAGTATTTT,CASSLGTSGEITDTQYF
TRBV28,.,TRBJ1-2,TGTGCCAGCAGTTTTGGGGGGGCCTATGGCTACACCTTC,CASSFGGAYGYTF
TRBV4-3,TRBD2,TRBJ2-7,TGCGCCAGCAGCCTAGAGACTAGCGCCTACGAGCAGTACTTC,CASSLETSAYEQYF
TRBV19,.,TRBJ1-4,TGTGCCAGTAGTTCGGCGCCAGGAGGACTGTTTTTT,CASSSAPGGLFF
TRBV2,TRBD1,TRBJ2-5,TGTGCCAGCGCCAGGGACAGACAACAAGAGACCCAGTACTTC,CASARDRQQETQYF
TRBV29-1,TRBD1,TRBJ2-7,TGCAGCGTTGAAGGGACAGGGACCATCTACGAGCAGTACTTC,CSVEGTGTIYEQYF
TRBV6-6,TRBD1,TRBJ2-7,TGTGCCAGCAGACCCCCCCGGACAGGGCCCTACGAGCAGTACTTC,CASRPPRTGPYEQYF
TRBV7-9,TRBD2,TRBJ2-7,TGTGCCAGCAGCTTAGTCCGGACTAGCGCCGAGAGCTCCTACGAGCAGTACTTC,CASSLVRTSAESSYEQYF
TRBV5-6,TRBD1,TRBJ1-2,TGTGCCAGCATCGACAGGGGGCTAGAAGGCTACACCTTC,CASIDRGLEGYTF
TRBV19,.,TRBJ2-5,TGTGCCAGTAGTATGGACAGACAAGAGACCCAGTACTTC,CASSMDRQETQYF
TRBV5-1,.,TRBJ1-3,TGCGCCACCGTCTCTGGAAACACCATATATTTT,CATVSGNTIYF
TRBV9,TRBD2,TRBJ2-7,TGTGCCAGCAGCCCTTCCCCGGGACTAGCGGTCGAGCAGTACTTC,CASSPSPGLAVEQYF
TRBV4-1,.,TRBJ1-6,TGCGCCAGCAGCCAAGACCCCTCGCGGGATTCACCCCTCCACTTT,CASSQDPSRDSPLHF
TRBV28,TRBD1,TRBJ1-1,TGTGCCAGCAGTGTGGACAGGGTGGAAGCTTTCTTT,CASSVDRVEAFF
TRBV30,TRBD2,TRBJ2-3,TGTGCCTGGACCATGACTAGCGGGAGGGCCGTAGATACGCAGTATTTT,CAWTMTSGRAVDTQYF
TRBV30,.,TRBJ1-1,TGTGCCTGGACGGGATACACTGAAGCTTTCTTT,CAWTGYTEAFF
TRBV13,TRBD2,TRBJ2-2,TGTGCCAGCAGCCCGCCGGGGGGAGGAATCGGGGAGCTGTTTTTT,CASSPPGGGIGELFF
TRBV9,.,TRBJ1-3,TGTGCCAGCAGCGCCGCGGCTGGAAACACCATATATTTT,CASSAAAGNTIYF
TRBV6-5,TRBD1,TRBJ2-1,TGTGCCAGCAGTTATCATTCGGACAGGGGGAATGAGCAGTTCTTC,CASSYHSDRGNEQFF
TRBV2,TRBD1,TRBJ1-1,TGTGCCAGCAGTGTAGACAGGGGCACTGAAGCTTTCTTT,CASSVDRGTEAFF
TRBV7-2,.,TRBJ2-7,TGTGCCAGCAGCTTAATACCTAGCAAGTCCTACGAGCAGTACTTC,CASSLIPSKSYEQYF
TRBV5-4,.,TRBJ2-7,TGTGCCAGCAGCTTGGGCAGCTCCTACGAGCAGTACTTC,CASSLGSSYEQYF
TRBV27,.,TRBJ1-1,TGTGCCAGCAGTTCCTCCGGTCCAGGGGCGAACACTGAAGCTTTCTTT,CASSSSGPGANTEAFF
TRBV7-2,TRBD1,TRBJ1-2,TGTGCCAGCAGCTTCAGAGGACAGGGAGACTATGGCTACACCTTC,CASSFRGQGDYGYTF
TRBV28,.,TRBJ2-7,TGTGCCAGCAGGACCCCGGGACTCGTCTACGAGCAGTACTTC,CASRTPGLVYEQYF
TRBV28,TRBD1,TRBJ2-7,TGTGCCAGCACCTCGACAGGGATCCACGAGCAGTACTTC,CASTSTGIHEQYF
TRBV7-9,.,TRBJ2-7,TGTGCCAGCAGCTCCACGGTGAGATCCTACGAGCAGTACTTC,CASSSTVRSYEQYF
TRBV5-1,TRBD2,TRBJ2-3,TGCGCCAGCAGCTACAGCGGGAGGGCTGACACAGATACGCAGTATTTT,CASSYSGRADTDTQYF
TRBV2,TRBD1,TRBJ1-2,TGTGCCAGCAGTGACCCCGTGACAGGGGACTATGGCTACACCTTC,CASSDPVTGDYGYTF
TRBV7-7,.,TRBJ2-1,TGTGCCAGCAGCTTAGATGCGGAGCTATACAATGAGCAGTTCTTC,CASSLDAELYNEQFF
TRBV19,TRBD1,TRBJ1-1,TGTGCCAGTACCTTTACACAGGGGGCTCTCCGTGAAGCTTTCTTT,CASTFTQGALREAFF
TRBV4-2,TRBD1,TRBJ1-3,TGTGCCAGCAGCCAAGACGGGACAGGGGGCGTCTCTGGAAACACCATATATTTT,CASSQDGTGGVSGNTIYF
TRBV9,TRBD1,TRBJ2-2,TGTGCCAGCAAGGACAGGGTCACCGGGGAGCTGTTTTTT,CASKDRVTGELFF
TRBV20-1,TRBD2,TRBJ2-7,TGCGGTTGCGGGACTAGCTACGAGCAGTACTTC,CGCGTSYEQYF
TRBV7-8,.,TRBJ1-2,TGTGCCAGCAGCTTAGTTAATCTAGGGCAGGGCTATGGCTACACCTTC,CASSLVNLGQGYGYTF
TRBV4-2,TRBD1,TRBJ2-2,TGTGCCAGCAGCCAAGAACAGGGGGCCGGGGAGCTGTTTTTT,CASSQEQGAGELFF
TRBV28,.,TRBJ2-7,TGTGCCAGCCTAAACCTCGACAGCTCCTACGAGCAGTACTTC,CASLNLDSSYEQYF
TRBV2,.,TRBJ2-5,TGTGCCAGCAGTGAAGCGTTAACCCAGTACTTC,CASSEALTQYF
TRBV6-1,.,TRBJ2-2,TGTGCCAGCAGTGAGGGTCAGGGGTATGGAACCGGGGAGCTGTTTTTT,CASSEGQGYGTGELFF
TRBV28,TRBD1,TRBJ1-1,TGTGCCAGCAGTTTAACAGGGGGGGACACTGAAGCTTTCTTT,CASSLTGGDTEAFF
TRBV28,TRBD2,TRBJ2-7,TGTGCCAGCAGGGGGACTAGCGGGGTTTCCTACGAGCAGTACTTC,CASRGTSGVSYEQYF
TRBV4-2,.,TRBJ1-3,TGTGCCAGCAGTCCTACAGGGTCTGGAAACACCATATATTTT,CASSPTGSGNTIYF
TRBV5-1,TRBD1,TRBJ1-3,TGCGCCAGCAGCTTGGGTGACAGGGGCGGAAACACCATATATTTT,CASSLGDRGGNTIYF
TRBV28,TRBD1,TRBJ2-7,TGTGCCAGCAGCCTAATCTTGAAGGGACAGGGAGTTTTCTACGAGCAGTACTTC,CASSLILKGQGVFYEQYF
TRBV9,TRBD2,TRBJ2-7,TGTGCCAGCAGCATTACGACAGCGGGGGAGCAGTACTTC,CASSITTAGEQYF
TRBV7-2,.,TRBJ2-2,TGTGCCAGCAGCTTAGGGACAGTTTGGTCCGGGGAGCTGTTTTTT,CASSLGTVWSGELFF
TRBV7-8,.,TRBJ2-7,TGTGCCAGCAGCTTACAGGGTTCGAAGCAGTACTTC,CASSLQGSKQYF